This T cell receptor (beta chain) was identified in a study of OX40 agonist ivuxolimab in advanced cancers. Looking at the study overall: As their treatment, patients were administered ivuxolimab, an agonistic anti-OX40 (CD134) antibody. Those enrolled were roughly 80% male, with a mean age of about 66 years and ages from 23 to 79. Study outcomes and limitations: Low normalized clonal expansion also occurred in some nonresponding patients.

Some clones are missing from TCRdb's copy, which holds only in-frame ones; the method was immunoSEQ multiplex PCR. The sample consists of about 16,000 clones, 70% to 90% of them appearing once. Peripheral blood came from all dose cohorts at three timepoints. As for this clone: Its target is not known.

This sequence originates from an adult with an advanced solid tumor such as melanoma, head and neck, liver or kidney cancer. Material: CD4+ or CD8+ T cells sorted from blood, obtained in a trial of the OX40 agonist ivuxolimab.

In nucleotides, the CDR3 is TGTGCCAGCAGCGCCTACGTCACCGACAGAGCTTTCTTT. It codes for CASSAYVTDRAFF. The rearrangement joins TRBV5-4 to TRBJ1-1; D may be TRBD1 (5 bases). The V gene's germline CDR1 is SGHNT and CDR2 YYREEE (reference sequence). Trimming cost V 4 bases and J 10 bases, with 17 bases left between them. The CDR3 loop spans 13 amino acids. The variable domain in full, completed from reference TRBV5-4 and TRBJ1-1, reads ETGVTQSPTHLIKTRGQQVTLRCSSQSGHNTVSWYQQALGQGPQFIFQYYREEENGRGNFPPRFSGLQFPNYSSELNVNALELDDSALYLCASSAYVTDRAFFGQGTRLTVV.